What follows are 29 T cell receptor beta chains derived from one specimen sequenced in a study of T cells after yellow fever vaccination. TCRdb called the 5' RACE reads again in MiXCR, with one record for every CDR3 protein. The table lists hundreds of thousands of distinct CDR3 sequences, approximately 19% of them singletons. This material consisted of PBMCs, taken before the yellow fever booster vaccination. These receptors all stem from a man between 18 and 35 years old who received the YFV17D yellow fever vaccine.

In its sample, this clonotype was seen many times. V usage is TRBV6-1 and J usage is TRBJ2-5; 8 bases align to TRBD2. The CDR3 has 15 amino acids. Per the germline V gene, CDR1 is MNHNS and CDR2 is SASEGT. J lost 0 bases, V lost 6 bases, and 6 bases had no gene match. The CDR3 DNA is TGTGCCAGCAGGACTAGCGCCTCGTACCAAGAGACCCAGTACTTC. Encoded protein: CASRTSASYQETQYF.

This clonotype was seen many times. The gene calls are TRBV9 and TRBJ1-2; D not certain. Germline V gene lookup returns CDR1 SGDLS and CDR2 YYNGEE. V was shortened by 0 bases and J by 2 bases, with 11 bases between the two germline ends. The CDR3 runs to 15 residues. The CDR3 nucleotides read TGTGCCAGCAGCGTAGGCGGGCCCGTGAACTATGGCTACACCTTC. This translates into CASSVGGPVNYGYTF.

This clonotype was observed a handful of times. The genes are TRBV12-3 or TRBV12-4 and TRBJ1-6; 9 bases align to TRBD1. This CDR3 comprises 15 residues. With V trimmed by 4 bases and J by 10 bases, 8 bases remained unmatched. The CDR3 coding sequence is TGTGCCAGCAGTTCTTCCGGGACAGGGCCCTCACCCCTCCACTTT. Its protein is CASSSSGTGPSPLHF.

The V gene is TRBV20-1, the J gene TRBJ1-6, with D perhaps matching TRBD1 (5 bases). The V end lost 3 bases, the J end lost 13 bases, and 13 bases lay between the germline ends. Germline CDR1 is DFQATT and CDR2 is SNEGSKA (reference sequence). CDR3 length equals 12 residues. The CDR3 bases are TGCAGTGCTAGTCGGGGGTCGGGGCCCCTCCACTTT. This encodes CSASRGSGPLHF.

This clonotype was found many times. V and J are TRBV20-1 and TRBJ2-1, with D unresolved. Trimming pared 3 bases from V and 7 bases from J, leaving 13 bases between. CDR3 length: 13 residues. Per the germline V gene, CDR1 is DFQATT and CDR2 is SNEGSKA (reference sequence). The CDR3 DNA sequence: TGCAGTGCTAGTTCAGATGGCGAGAATGAGCAGTTCTTC. Its protein product is CSASSDGENEQFF.

The CDR3 loop reads CASVGWDTGELFF. The CDR3 DNA reads as TGTGCCAGCGTCGGGTGGGACACCGGGGAGCTGTTTTTT. This rearrangement joins TRBV11-3 to TRBJ2-2; D uncertain. CDR1 SGHNT and CDR2 YENEEA come from the germline V gene. Trimming stripped 8 bases from V and 3 bases from J, with 10 bases between. The CDR3 runs to 13 residues.

This clonotype was seen ten or more times. The chain is built from TRBV7-2 and TRBJ2-5; D might be TRBD1 (6 bases). Trimming shortened V by 5 bases and J by 7 bases, and 23 bases separated the two germline ends. Germline V gene sequence: CDR1 SGHTA, CDR2 FQGNSA. There are 16 residues in the CDR3. CDR3 coding DNA: TGTGCCAGCAGCCCAAGTAGTGGGACACCCGCAGGGACCCAGTACTTC. It codes for CASSPSSGTPAGTQYF.

This chain joins TRBV7-2 and TRBJ2-2, with D tentatively TRBD1 or TRBD2 (5 bases each). CDR1 is SGHTA, CDR2 FQGNSA, per germline. This CDR3 is built from 15 residues. The germline V and J ends were trimmed by 2 bases and 4 bases, with 11 bases remaining between them. The CDR3 here is CASSLPPGATGELFF. For the CDR3, the DNA is TGTGCCAGCAGCTTACCCCCCGGGGCCACCGGGGAGCTGTTTTTT.

The chain carries TRBV4-3 and TRBJ2-1, with TRBD2 matching 10 bases. The CDR3 spans 15 residues. The germline gives CDR1 LGHNA, CDR2 YSLEER. J was trimmed by 4 bases and V by 4 bases; bases with no gene match: 4. The CDR3 DNA reads as TGCGCCAGCAGCCCTCGTAGCGGGGGGTACAATGAGCAGTTCTTC. It codes for CASSPRSGGYNEQFF.

V gene TRBV24-1 combines with J gene TRBJ2-2; 7 bases map to TRBD2. The CDR3 covers 17 residues. Germline-derived CDR1 and CDR2 are KGHDR and SFDVKD. The trim removed 2 bases at V and 1 base at J, leaving 6 bases unmatched. CDR3 amino acids: CATSDYGSGENTGELFF. In DNA form, the CDR3 reads TGTGCCACCAGTGATTATGGAAGCGGGGAGAACACCGGGGAGCTGTTTTTT.

There are a few counts of this clonotype. This chain connects TRBV12-3 or TRBV12-4 to TRBJ1-2; TRBD1 might be the D (6 bases). The CDR3 spans 15 residues. V gave up 5 bases and J gave up 4 bases, with 17 bases separating them. In nucleotides, the CDR3 is TGTGCCAGCAGTCCACAGGGAAGTAGTCGCTATGGCTACACCTTC. Translated, it gives CASSPQGSSRYGYTF.

The sample holds many counts of this clonotype. V and J are TRBV5-6 and TRBJ2-6, with 7 bases identical to TRBD2. Germline V lookup: CDR1 SGHDT, CDR2 YYEEEE. The CDR3 length is 15 residues. Germline trimming cut 4 bases from V and 4 bases from J; bases unmatched to any gene: 5. The DNA of the CDR3 is TGTGCCAGCAGCCCGGGACTATCCGGGGCCAACGTCCTGACTTTC. Protein sequence: CASSPGLSGANVLTF.

A few counts support this clonotype. V usage is TRBV4-1 and J usage is TRBJ1-1; D is unresolved. The CDR3 has 16 amino acids. Germline lookup yields CDR1 MGHRA and CDR2 YSYEKL. V lost 1 base, J lost 4 bases, and 16 bases lay in between. Here the CDR3 DNA reads TGCGCCAGCAGCCAAGCCATTGTGCGTGGCGGCACTGAAGCTTTCTTT. Its translation: CASSQAIVRGGTEAFF.

This clonotype was picked up a small number of times. The chain recombines TRBV11-2 with TRBJ1-5; tentatively, D is TRBD1 (5 bases). The CDR3 has 15 residues. Germline assignment: CDR1 SGHAT and CDR2 FQNNGV. With 1 base removed from V and 10 bases from J, the gap between germline ends came to 17 bases. CDR3 nucleotides: TGTGCCAGCAGCTTAGTAAAGAGTAACCGGGACCCCCAGCATTTT. Translating it yields CASSLVKSNRDPQHF.

This clonotype has only a few counts. The chain joins TRBV3-1 to TRBJ1-4, with D perhaps matching TRBD1 (5 bases). Germline V lookup: CDR1 LGHDT, CDR2 YNNKEL (reference sequence). V lost 4 bases and J 6 bases, leaving 12 bases between the germline ends. The CDR3 covers 14 residues. As DNA, the CDR3 is TGTGCCAGCAGCCTAGTCGGGACGGATGAAAAACTGTTTTTT. This sequence encodes CASSLVGTDEKLFF.

This chain joins TRBV4-1 and TRBJ2-3; D is uncertain. Germline-derived CDR1 and CDR2 are MGHRA and YSYEKL. With 0 bases removed from V and 4 bases from J, the gap between germline ends came to 17 bases. This CDR3 is 17 amino acids long. The CDR3 protein is CASSQEVTGRKADTQYF. DNA of the CDR3: TGCGCCAGCAGCCAAGAGGTCACCGGAAGGAAGGCAGATACGCAGTATTTT.

The chain recombines TRBV5-6 with TRBJ2-2; the D gene is possibly TRBD1 (6 bases). Germline CDR1 SGHDT, CDR2 YYEEEE. CDR3 length: 14 residues. V dropped 3 bases and J dropped 7 bases, with 13 bases sitting between them. The CDR3 DNA reads TGTGCCAGCAGCTACGCAGGGGTGATCGGGGAGCTGTTTTTT. Its translation: CASSYAGVIGELFF.

The chain combines TRBV7-2 with TRBJ2-1; D uncertain. Germline V CDR1 and CDR2: SGHTA, FQGNSA. The CDR3 has 15 residues. V was trimmed by 1 base and J by 8 bases, leaving 15 bases between them. CDR3 bases: TGTGCCAGCAGCTTAGTGTATTGGGGTGTCGATGAGCAGTTCTTC. Encoded protein: CASSLVYWGVDEQFF.

V gene TRBV18 combines with J gene TRBJ2-2; TRBD2 matches at 8 bases. CDR3 size: 17 residues. V lost 0 bases, J lost 6 bases, and 9 bases stayed unmatched. Germline V CDR1 and CDR2: KGHSH, LQKENI. Written as DNA, the CDR3 is TGTGCCAGCTCACCACCGCTGGGGACTAGTCTGCCCGGGGAGCTGTTTTTT. This codes for CASSPPLGTSLPGELFF.

V gene TRBV5-1 combines with J gene TRBJ1-1, with D perhaps matching TRBD1 (5 bases). Looked up from germline, CDR1 is SGHRS and CDR2 is YFSETQ. This CDR3 spans 14 amino acids. V was shortened by 2 bases and J by 2 bases, with 10 bases between the two germline ends. The CDR3 DNA reads as TGCGCCAGCAGCTTCAAGGGGACCAACACTGAAGCTTTCTTT. Amino acid sequence: CASSFKGTNTEAFF. The full variable domain, in which reference TRBV5-1 and TRBJ1-1 provide the parts outside the CDR3, is KAGVTQTPRYLIKTRGQQVTLSCSPISGHRSVSWYQQTPGQGLQFLFEYFSETQRNKGNFPGRFSGRQFSNSRSEMNVSTLELGDSALYLCASSFKGTNTEAFFGQGTRLTVV.

This clonotype appeared many times. CDR3 protein: CASSLLAGGLYF. The CDR3 nucleotides read TGTGCCAGCAGTTTACTAGCGGGGGGGCTGTACTTC. This chain uses TRBV12-3 or TRBV12-4 with TRBJ2-7; 12 bases map to TRBD2. This CDR3 spans 12 amino acids. Trimming cost V 2 bases and J 12 bases; bases outside gene matches: 2.

In DNA form, the CDR3 reads TGTGCCAGTTCCCCTGAGTACAGGGGTGAGGAGACCCAGTACTTC. This encodes CASSPEYRGEETQYF. V usage is TRBV4-2 and J usage is TRBJ2-5; 7 bases are shared with TRBD1. The V gene's germline CDR1 is LGHNA and CDR2 YNFKEQ. The length of the CDR3 is 15 residues. V lost 9 bases, J lost 5 bases, and 15 bases stayed unmatched.

The chain is built from TRBV3-1 and TRBJ1-5; 9 positions match TRBD1. The length of the CDR3 is 16 residues. V dropped 2 bases and J dropped 7; count of bases not matched to a gene: 9. The germline gives CDR1 LGHDT, CDR2 YNNKEL (reference sequence). The CDR3 nucleotides read TGTGCCAGCAGCCAAACCGGGACAGGGATTCGGCAGCCCCAGCATTTT. Amino acid sequence: CASSQTGTGIRQPQHF.

This clonotype occurred a few times. The chain links TRBV29-1 to TRBJ2-3, with a tentative D call TRBD1 (5 bases). Trimming removed 4 bases at V and 2 bases at J, with 13 bases between. CDR1 and CDR2 from the germline V gene are SQVTM and ANQGSEA. The CDR3 loop spans 14 amino acids. The CDR3 DNA follows: TGCAGCGTTGTGGGCAGGGCCAACACAGATACGCAGTATTTT. Residues: CSVVGRANTDTQYF.

With respect to this clonotype: A read error may account for a junction end that differs from germline. DNA for the CDR3: TGTGCTAGCAGCTTAGGGGGGGCGCAGCGCCAAGAGACCCAGTACTTC. Its translation is CASSLGGAQRQETQYF. The chain recombines TRBV7-7 with TRBJ2-5, with D perhaps matching TRBD2 (7 bases). Looked up from germline, CDR1 is SSHAT and CDR2 is FNYEAQ (reference sequence). The CDR3 consists of 16 residues.

This clonotype was seen more than once but under ten times. V and J are TRBV6-2 or TRBV6-3 and TRBJ1-2; D gene uncertain. The CDR3 extends over 13 amino acids. Germline assignment: CDR1 MNHEY and CDR2 SVGEGT. Between the trimmed V and J ends, which lost 2 bases and 3 bases, there was a span of 7 bases. Written as DNA, the CDR3 is TGTGCCAGCAGTTACAACAGTTACTATGGCTACACCTTC. Residues: CASSYNSYYGYTF.

This chain links TRBV18 with TRBJ2-7; D remains ambiguous. From germline, CDR1 is KGHSH and CDR2 LQKENI. The CDR3 is made up of 15 amino acids. V dropped 2 bases and J dropped 1 base, with 12 bases sitting between them. Written as DNA, the CDR3 is TGTGCCAGCTCACCAACAACTACTACTTCCTACGAGCAGTACTTC. It codes for CASSPTTTTSYEQYF.

This chain connects TRBV4-1 to TRBJ2-2, with 11 bases lining up with TRBD2. Germline CDR1 and CDR2: MGHRA and YSYEKL. This CDR3 contains 19 residues. The V segment lost 1 base and the J segment 5 bases; nucleotides outside the gene matches: 12. The CDR3, as DNA: TGCGCCAGCAGCCAAGGGTCATCCGTAGCGGGGGGGCCTACCGGGGAGCTGTTTTTT. The encoded protein is CASSQGSSVAGGPTGELFF.

Many counts were recorded for this clonotype. V gene TRBV19 combines with J gene TRBJ2-3; D call uncertain. Germline V gene data show CDR1 as LNHDA and CDR2 as SQIVND (reference sequence). The CDR3 runs 13 residues. V was cut by 5 bases and J by 7 bases, with 13 bases left in between. CDR3 protein: CASSPSSENTQYF. The CDR3 DNA reads as TGTGCCAGTAGTCCCTCTTCGGAAAATACGCAGTATTTT.